The 31 T cell receptor beta chains listed next were all sequenced from one sample in a study of blood T cell repertoires in COVID-19. Clones were read by immunoSEQ multiplex PCR, and TCRdb kept only the in-frame ones, dropping some. The sample includes some 250,000 clones, approximately 85% of them seen just once. Sequences were obtained from PBMCs or T cells enriched from blood (not recorded which). Source of these receptors: a woman aged 45-65 years who had recovered from COVID-19.

The J gene is TRBJ1-5, the V gene TRBV5-5; TRBD1 is a possible D gene (6 bases). V was cut by 2 bases and J by 0 bases, with 18 bases left in between. Per germline, CDR1 SGHKS and CDR2 YYEKEE (reference sequence). The CDR3 is 18 residues long. CDR3 region: CASSFRDTRLYSNQPQHF. CDR3 in DNA: TGTGCCAGCAGCTTTCGGGACACCAGATTGTATAGCAATCAGCCCCAGCATTTT.

As concerns this clone: This CDR3 fails to terminate in the conserved phenylalanine or tryptophan, so it likely reflects a read error. No DNA is shown, since the ends of the CDR3 on it are uncertain; the CDR3 is the one TCRdb lists. The V call is TRBV7-8, the J call TRBJ1-2. The length of the CDR3 is 19 amino acids, counting both ends. Looked up from germline, CDR1 is SGHVS and CDR2 is FQNEAQ. CDR3 in amino acids: CASSRRTVRGNYGYTSLDL.

On this clone itself: Other DNA variants within this sample encode the same CDR3. V usage is TRBV5-1 and J usage is TRBJ1-1; 7 bases align to TRBD1. Unmatched junction bases numbered 6, after V lost 7 bases and J lost 3 bases. The length of the CDR3 is 13 residues. CDR1 is SGHRS and CDR2 is YFSETQ in the germline V gene. CDR3 sequence reads: CASSNQGDTEAFF. As DNA, the CDR3 is TGCGCCAGCTCCAATCAGGGGGACACTGAAGCTTTCTTT.

The CDR3 protein is CASRRLAGSTDTQYF. In DNA, the CDR3 is TGTGCCAGCAGAAGACTAGCGGGATCCACAGATACGCAGTATTTT. This chain joins TRBV7-9 and TRBJ2-3; 11 positions agree with TRBD2. CDR1 SEHNR and CDR2 FQNEAQ come from the germline V gene (reference sequence). CDR3 length: 15 residues. J lost 2 bases, V lost 6 bases, and 4 bases had no gene match.

The chain couples TRBV20-1 to TRBJ2-2; D not certain. Trimming took off 3 bases at V and 5 bases at J, with 4 bases between the two ends. This CDR3 contains 11 residues. CDR1 and CDR2 (germline): DFQATT, SNEGSKA (reference sequence). The CDR3 sequence: CSASRTGELFF. The CDR3 DNA sequence: TGCAGTGCTAGCAGAACCGGGGAGCTGTTTTTT.

This sequence joins TRBV11-2 and TRBJ2-1; D uncertain. The V end lost 3 bases, the J end lost 5 bases, and 14 bases lay between the germline ends. Per the germline V gene, CDR1 is SGHAT and CDR2 is FQNNGV. The length of the CDR3 is 15 residues. CDR3 nucleotides: TGTGCCAGCAGCTTTACGGGTCTCTCGGACAATGAGCAGTTCTTC. Protein sequence: CASSFTGLSDNEQFF.

The chain couples TRBV19 to TRBJ1-6; D remains ambiguous. V lost 3 bases, J lost 15 bases, and 12 bases lay in between. The CDR3 runs to 12 residues. CDR1 is LNHDA, CDR2 SQIVND, per germline (reference sequence). CDR3 nucleotide sequence: TGTGCCAGTAGTATTGAGCGAACCCACCTCCACTTT. This translates into CASSIERTHLHF.

This chain uses TRBV4-1 with TRBJ2-7; 7 bases align to TRBD2. The ends lost 1 base at V and 2 bases at J; junction bases unmatched: 8. Germline V gives CDR1 MGHRA, CDR2 YSYEKL. CDR3 length: 16 residues. The CDR3 spells CASSQVAGVLTYEQYF. CDR3 in DNA: TGCGCCAGCAGCCAAGTCGCGGGAGTGTTAACCTACGAGCAGTACTTC.

The chain recombines TRBV28 with TRBJ1-4; 7 nucleotides align to TRBD1. V shed 3 bases and J 8 bases; nucleotides not matched to a gene: 3. The CDR3 spans 13 residues. CDR1 is MDHEN and CDR2 is SYDVKM in the germline V gene. Here the CDR3 reads CASSLGTVEKLFF. CDR3 bases: TGTGCCAGCAGTTTGGGGACAGTAGAAAAACTGTTTTTT.

Here the CDR3 reads CASGRTGVTTGELFF. The CDR3 DNA sequence: TGTGCCAGTGGGCGGACAGGGGTGACGACCGGGGAGCTGTTTTTT. The V call is TRBV19, the J call TRBJ2-2, with TRBD1 identical over 9 bases. The germline CDR1 and CDR2 sequences are LNHDA and SQIVND (reference sequence). Losses at the gene ends were 8 bases for V and 5 bases for J; bases not matched to a gene: 9. The CDR3 consists of 15 residues.

V and J are TRBV3-1 (or the pseudogene TRBV3-2) and TRBJ1-1; a possible D gene is TRBD1 (5 bases). V lost 1 base and J lost 11, with 14 bases in between. Germline assignment: CDR1 LGHDT and CDR2 YNNKEL (reference sequence). The CDR3 is 13 residues long. The CDR3 is CASSQGAGWVAFF. The DNA of the CDR3 is TGTGCCAGCAGCCAAGGGGCAGGGTGGGTGGCTTTCTTT.

This chain links TRBV27 with TRBJ2-6; tentative D call: TRBD2 (5 bases). The CDR3 loop spans 18 amino acids. Germline V CDR1 and CDR2: MNHEY, SMNVEV (reference sequence). V lost 3 bases and J lost 0, with 15 bases in between. The CDR3 region has the DNA TGTGCCAGCAGTTTTAGCCTCTGGGAGCGCTCTGGGGCCAACGTCCTGACTTTC. Amino acids: CASSFSLWERSGANVLTF.

The rearrangement links TRBV27 to TRBJ2-3; TRBD1 matches at 7 bases. The CDR3 has 16 residues. Germline trimming cut 5 bases from V and 4 bases from J; bases unmatched to any gene: 12. Germline assignment: CDR1 MNHEY and CDR2 SMNVEV (reference sequence). Here the CDR3 DNA reads TGTGCCAGCAGTCCCACGGGCCCGACAGGGCCAGATACGCAGTATTTT. Residues: CASSPTGPTGPDTQYF.

The rearrangement uses TRBV3-1 (or the pseudogene TRBV3-2) and TRBJ1-1; possible D gene TRBD1, 5 bases. The CDR3 covers 13 residues. The V gene's germline CDR1 is LGHDT and CDR2 YNNKEL (reference sequence). V shed 0 bases and J shed 9 bases, with 11 bases lying between them. This CDR3 is CASSQERGYKAFF. CDR3 nucleotide sequence: TGTGCCAGCAGCCAAGAACGGGGGTATAAAGCTTTCTTT.

The chain recombines TRBV5-1 with TRBJ1-1, with 9 bases aligning to TRBD1. V shed 6 bases and J 1 base; nucleotides not matched to a gene: 1. This CDR3 region has 13 residues. Germline lookup yields CDR1 SGHRS and CDR2 YFSETQ. CDR3 nucleotide sequence: TGCGCCAGCAAGGGACAGGGGAACACTGAAGCTTTCTTT. Its protein product is CASKGQGNTEAFF.

CDR3 residues: CASSLIGGSSTDTQYF. The CDR3 region has the DNA TGCGCCAGCAGCTTGATTGGGGGGTCCAGCACAGATACGCAGTATTTT. The rearrangement joins TRBV5-1 to TRBJ2-3; possibly TRBD2 for D (6 bases). There are 16 residues in the CDR3. Trimming stripped 1 base from V and 0 bases from J, with 12 bases between. Per germline, CDR1 SGHRS and CDR2 YFSETQ.

The CDR3 nucleotides are TGTGCCAGCAGCCCCAAGGCGGGAGGGTTCACCTACGAGCAGTACTTC. Translated: CASSPKAGGFTYEQYF. This sequence joins TRBV11-1 and TRBJ2-7; TRBD2 matches 9 bases. CDR3 length equals 16 residues. With 5 bases clipped from V and 2 bases from J, the junction kept 10 bases outside the gene matches. From germline, CDR1 is SGHAT and CDR2 FQDESV (reference sequence). Combining the CDR3 with reference TRBV11-1 and TRBJ2-7 gives the whole variable domain EAEVAQSPRYKITEKSQAVAFWCDPISGHATLYWYRQILGQGPELLVQFQDESVVDDSQLPKDRFSAERLKGVDSTLKIQPAELGDSAMYLCASSPKAGGFTYEQYFGPGTRLTVT.

J is TRBJ1-5 and V is TRBV6-5; D is uncertain. This CDR3 spans 15 amino acids. Germline CDR1 and CDR2: MNHEY and SVGAGI. With 6 bases removed from V and 5 bases from J, the gap between germline ends came to 17 bases. The CDR3 DNA is TGTGCCAGCAGACCTTTGGAGGGCCCCCATCAGCCCCAGCATTTT. This codes for CASRPLEGPHQPQHF.

This clone occurred once. The chain recombines TRBV29-1 with TRBJ1-3, with D perhaps TRBD1 (6 bases). Per the germline V gene, CDR1 is SQVTM and CDR2 is ANQGSEA. The CDR3 is made up of 12 amino acids. V lost 4 bases, J lost 2 bases, and 6 bases lay in between. CDR3 in amino acids: CSVGQAGNTIYF. The CDR3 DNA reads TGCAGCGTTGGACAGGCTGGAAACACCATATATTTT.

V and J are TRBV7-9 and TRBJ2-7; possible D gene TRBD2, 7 bases. Germline V gives CDR1 SEHNR, CDR2 FQNEAQ (reference sequence). CDR3 length: 15 amino acids. Trimming took 1 base from V and 6 from J, leaving 16 bases between them. The CDR3, as DNA: TGTGCCAGCAGCTTAGAGGCAGGGGAGGGCAGCGAGCAGTACTTC. Translating it yields CASSLEAGEGSEQYF.

This chain uses TRBV28 with TRBJ1-2; 7 bases are shared with TRBD1. After removal of 3 bases from V and 8 bases from J, the junction contained 6 bases not matched to a gene. Germline V CDR1 and CDR2: MDHEN, SYDVKM. The CDR3 is 13 amino acids. The CDR3 here is CASSFSTGVGYTF. The CDR3 DNA follows: TGTGCCAGCAGTTTCAGTACAGGGGTAGGCTACACCTTC.

The CDR3 coding sequence is TGTGCCAGTAACCGTGTGCCTAGCGGGAGGGCACCCTACAATGAGCAGTTCTTC. Its protein product is CASNRVPSGRAPYNEQFF. V and J are TRBV19 and TRBJ2-1; TRBD2 agrees at 12 bases. The CDR3 extends over 18 amino acids. Germline V gene lookup returns CDR1 LNHDA and CDR2 SQIVND (reference sequence). The V segment lost 7 bases and the J segment 2 bases; nucleotides outside the gene matches: 12.

This chain links TRBV5-5 with TRBJ2-7; 8 positions agree with TRBD2. Germline CDR1 SGHKS, CDR2 YYEKEE (reference sequence). Trimming removed 2 bases from V and 2 bases from J; junction bases left unmatched: 9. This CDR3 contains 16 residues. The DNA for the CDR3 is TGTGCCAGCAGCTTCGAGCGAGCGGGAGTACCCTACGAGCAGTACTTC. Translating it yields CASSFERAGVPYEQYF.

The CDR3 DNA follows: TGTGCCAGCAGCTTGGACGGACAGGCTGAAGCTTTCTTT. Encoded protein: CASSLDGQAEAFF. V is TRBV5-5 and J is TRBJ1-1; 7 nucleotides line up with TRBD1. The CDR3 is made up of 13 amino acids. Germline CDR1 is SGHKS and CDR2 is YYEKEE (reference sequence). V trimming: 0 bases; J trimming: 6 bases; junction bases outside the gene matches: 2.

This clone has a handful of counts. The chain recombines TRBV18 with TRBJ1-2; TRBD1 matches 7 bases. The CDR3 spans 15 residues. Unmatched junction bases numbered 9, after V lost 2 bases and J lost 6 bases. Looked up from germline, CDR1 is KGHSH and CDR2 is LQKENI. CDR3 protein: CASSPGVDRVNGYTF. In DNA, the CDR3 is TGTGCCAGCTCACCAGGGGTAGACAGGGTGAATGGCTACACCTTC.

V is TRBV12-3 or TRBV12-4 and J is TRBJ1-1, with 7 bases aligning to TRBD1. V shed 8 bases, J shed 4 bases, and the junction held 7 bases outside the gene matches. This CDR3 has 13 amino acids. The CDR3 loop is CASHPTGFTEAFF. Here the CDR3 DNA reads TGTGCCAGCCATCCGACAGGGTTCACTGAAGCTTTCTTT.

The V call is TRBV15, the J call TRBJ2-1; D perhaps matches TRBD1 (8 bases). The CDR3 is 15 amino acids. Trimming pared 0 bases from V and 8 bases from J, leaving 14 bases between. Germline V gives CDR1 LNHNV, CDR2 YYDKDF (reference sequence). The CDR3 DNA is TGTGCCACCAGCAGAGATGGACAGGGAGGGGATGAGCAGTTCTTC. This translates into CATSRDGQGGDEQFF. The entire variable domain, with the rest obtained from reference TRBV15 and TRBJ2-1, is as follows: DAMVIQNPRYQVTQFGKPVTLSCSQTLNHNVMYWYQQKSSQAPKLLFHYYDKDFNNEADTPDNFQSRRPNTSFCFLDIRSPGLGDTAMYLCATSRDGQGGDEQFFGPGTRLTVL.

The chain employs TRBV27 and TRBJ2-3; no firm D call. The V gene's germline CDR1 is MNHEY and CDR2 SMNVEV (reference sequence). The CDR3 has 14 amino acids. The V and J ends lost 2 bases and 4 bases respectively, with 10 bases between them. The CDR3 DNA follows: TGTGCCAGCAGTTTAATCCGCACGGCAGATACGCAGTATTTT. Protein sequence: CASSLIRTADTQYF.

This clone was picked up a small number of times. J is TRBJ1-1 and V is TRBV20-1; TRBD1 might be the D (5 bases). The CDR3 has 11 amino acids. The V and J ends lost 6 bases and 8 bases respectively, with 13 bases between them. Germline V lookup: CDR1 DFQATT, CDR2 SNEGSKA (reference sequence). The CDR3 region is CSARTRGEAFF. CDR3 sequence (DNA): TGCAGTGCCCGGACACGTGGGGAAGCTTTCTTT.

This clone has a single count. The genes are TRBV19 and TRBJ2-7; 10 nucleotides line up with TRBD1. Germline V gene sequence: CDR1 LNHDA, CDR2 SQIVND (reference sequence). With 7 bases clipped from V and 6 bases from J, the junction kept 9 bases outside the gene matches. CDR3 length: 14 residues. For the CDR3, the DNA is TGTGCCAGTACCCCCGGGACAGGGGTCACCGAGCAGTACTTC. This codes for CASTPGTGVTEQYF.

This clone was recorded once. The V call is TRBV18, the J call TRBJ2-7; 8 nucleotides match TRBD1. Germline-derived CDR1 and CDR2 are KGHSH and LQKENI. The CDR3 is 14 amino acids. Trimming cost V 5 bases and J 2 bases; bases outside gene matches: 5. The DNA of the CDR3 is TGTGCCAGCTCAGGGGGGACAGGACCCTACGAGCAGTACTTC. Protein: CASSGGTGPYEQYF.